The 15 T cell receptor beta chains in this list originate from one sample, sequenced in a study of T cell repertoires in cytomegalovirus infection. One entry per CDR3 protein, called by TCRdb with MiXCR from the reads. The repertoire holds 200,000 to 300,000 distinct CDR3 sequences, with 6.5% as singletons. Sequenced material: PBMCs. The receptors come from a human donor in good health (CMV status not recorded). Some clones in this sample may be carry-over from other donors' samples.

There are many counts of this clonotype. The chain employs TRBV6-1 and TRBJ2-2, with 7 bases lining up with TRBD1. In germline, CDR1 is MNHNS, CDR2 SASEGT. This CDR3 contains 18 residues. J gave up 7 bases and V 5 bases, and 19 bases lay outside the gene matches. This chain's CDR3 is CASSYVFHKQGSVGELFF. As DNA, the CDR3 is TGTGCCAGCAGTTATGTTTTCCACAAACAGGGGTCAGTCGGGGAGCTGTTTTTT.

In this sample, this clonotype turned up many times. The chain joins TRBV2 to TRBJ1-6; 7 nucleotides align to TRBD1. This CDR3 has 16 residues. V lost 7 bases and J lost 7; bases outside the gene matches: 13. From germline, CDR1 is SNHLY and CDR2 FYNNEI. The CDR3, as DNA: TGTGCCAGCACCCTCTTTGCGGGACAGACAAATTCACCCCTCCACTTT. The encoded protein is CASTLFAGQTNSPLHF.

The rearrangement joins TRBV11-2 to TRBJ2-3, with 12 bases matching TRBD2. Per germline, CDR1 SGHAT and CDR2 FQNNGV. The CDR3 has 18 residues. With V trimmed by 1 base and J by 1 base, 6 bases remained unmatched. In DNA form, the CDR3 reads TGTGCCAGCAGCTTAGGGCTAGCGGGGGGGCGAGGCACAGATACGCAGTATTTT. Translating gives CASSLGLAGGRGTDTQYF.

The CDR3 coding sequence is TGCAGCGTCCGAATCGGGGGAGACACCATATATTTT. Amino acids: CSVRIGGDTIYF. This rearrangement joins TRBV29-1 to TRBJ1-3; possible D gene TRBD1, 5 bases. The CDR3 runs to 12 residues. Trimming left V 6 bases short and J 8 bases short, with 14 bases between. Germline V gene lookup returns CDR1 SQVTM and CDR2 ANQGSEA.

This clonotype was detected many times. The chain couples TRBV7-8 to TRBJ1-2; perhaps TRBD1 as D (5 bases). Trimming stripped 1 base from V and 3 bases from J, with 6 bases between. This CDR3 contains 13 residues. Per the germline V gene, CDR1 is SGHVS and CDR2 is FQNEAQ. For the CDR3, the DNA is TGTGCCAGCAGCTTAGGCAGGGACTATGGCTACACCTTC. This gives the protein CASSLGRDYGYTF.

This clonotype was found many times. J is TRBJ1-1 and V is TRBV19, with 8 bases fitting TRBD1. V was pared by 5 bases and J by 2 bases, with 10 bases of the junction left unmatched. The CDR3 runs 16 residues. Germline V CDR1 and CDR2: LNHDA, SQIVND (reference sequence). DNA of the CDR3: TGTGCCAGTAGTTCCTCCCCGGCAGGGGGCAACACTGAAGCTTTCTTT. It translates to CASSSSPAGGNTEAFF.

This clonotype was seen many times. The rearrangement links TRBV28 to TRBJ2-1; D is uncertain. Trimming took 8 bases from V and 1 from J, leaving 12 bases between them. The length of the CDR3 is 14 residues. Germline V gene sequence: CDR1 MDHEN, CDR2 SYDVKM. CDR3 amino acids: CASSRGVSYNEQFF. In nucleotides, the CDR3 is TGTGCCAGCTCACGTGGAGTGTCCTACAATGAGCAGTTCTTC.

This clonotype appeared many times. The gene calls are TRBV28 and TRBJ2-7; the D gene is possibly TRBD1 (5 bases). The CDR3 runs 14 residues. With 6 bases removed from V and 5 bases from J, the gap between germline ends came to 17 bases. Germline V CDR1 and CDR2: MDHEN, SYDVKM. The CDR3 is CASSLQVSVNEQYF. The CDR3 DNA is TGTGCCAGCAGCTTACAGGTATCGGTCAACGAGCAGTACTTC.

This clonotype has more than one count but fewer than ten. In DNA form, the CDR3 reads TGTGCCATCCCGACGAGACAACGCTACAATGAGCAGTTCTTC. Its protein product is CAIPTRQRYNEQFF. The V call is TRBV2, the J call TRBJ2-1, with D hard to call. The germline V gene encodes CDR1 SNHLY and CDR2 FYNNEI. The CDR3 has 14 amino acids. The V and J ends lost 10 bases and 3 bases respectively, with 16 bases between them.

This clonotype was observed at least ten times. This chain connects TRBV7-8 to TRBJ1-5, with TRBD1 identical over 8 bases. After removal of 6 bases from V and 7 bases from J, the junction contained 8 bases not matched to a gene. The CDR3 runs 14 residues. Germline values: CDR1 SGHVS, CDR2 FQNEAQ. The CDR3, as DNA: TGTGCCAGCAGTTCAGGACAGGGTCACCAGCCCCAGCATTTT. It yields the protein CASSSGQGHQPQHF.

This clonotype came up many times. The rearrangement links TRBV5-1 to TRBJ2-3; 12 bases are shared with TRBD2. This CDR3 region has 17 residues. V dropped 3 bases and J dropped 5; count of bases not matched to a gene: 10. CDR1 is SGHRS and CDR2 is YFSETQ in the germline V gene. The CDR3 DNA reads TGCGCCAGCAGCTCCGGGACTAGCGGGTACGTTGGAGATACGCAGTATTTT. Amino acids: CASSSGTSGYVGDTQYF.

This clonotype was seen repeatedly, ten times or more. The chain couples TRBV7-2 to TRBJ2-5; TRBD1 aligns across 9 bases. Per the germline V gene, CDR1 is SGHTA and CDR2 is FQGNSA. The trim removed 4 bases at V and 7 bases at J, leaving 10 bases unmatched. The CDR3 sequence is 15 residues long. CDR3: CASSSFGQGSGTQYF. CDR3 nucleotides: TGTGCCAGCAGCTCATTCGGACAGGGGAGCGGGACCCAGTACTTC.

This clonotype was found many times. The chain has TRBV7-2 and TRBJ1-1; D gene unclear. Per germline, CDR1 SGHTA and CDR2 FQGNSA. Trimming took off 5 bases at V and 5 bases at J, with 15 bases between the two ends. The CDR3 runs to 14 residues. In DNA, the CDR3 is TGTGCCAGCAGCCTTAGGTTTGGGAGGACTGAAGCTTTCTTT. Translating it yields CASSLRFGRTEAFF.

This clonotype was counted many times. In nucleotides, the CDR3 is TGCGCCAGCAGCTTGGCCCGACAGGGCGTCATGAACACTGAAGCTTTCTTT. Its translation is CASSLARQGVMNTEAFF. V and J are TRBV5-1 and TRBJ1-1, with 7 bases that match TRBD1. Germline CDR1 is SGHRS and CDR2 is YFSETQ. CDR3 size: 17 residues. V was pared by 0 bases and J by 0 bases, with 8 bases of the junction left unmatched.

This clonotype was seen ten or more times. V and J are TRBV10-3 and TRBJ1-4; the match to TRBD1 covers 8 bases. CDR3 length: 14 residues. CDR1 ENHRY and CDR2 SYGVKD come from the germline V gene. The trim removed 7 bases at V and 7 bases at J, leaving 8 bases unmatched. This chain's CDR3 is CAIKDGTGAEKLFF. The CDR3 DNA reads as TGTGCCATCAAGGACGGGACAGGTGCTGAAAAACTGTTTTTT.